The rows below give T cell receptor beta chains drawn from one sample of a study of blood T cell repertoires in COVID-19. TCRdb's table, derived via immunoSEQ multiplex PCR, lists solely in-frame clones and lacks some. The table has roughly 520,000 clones, 85% to 90% seen once; the top ten hold 1.8%. The sequenced sample consisted of PBMCs or T cells enriched from blood (not recorded which). The source is a woman in her 40s who had recovered from COVID-19. Both conserved end residues are trimmed from each CDR3. Fields, in order: V gene, CDR3 protein.

V: TRBV5-1
CDR3: ATRTGGGEGNEQF

V: TRBV27
CDR3: ASSLSASNQPQH

V: TRBV7-6
CDR3: ASSLGASGQETQY

V: TRBV5-1
CDR3: ASSLYAGAGDEQF

V: TRBV5-1
CDR3: ASSSLTGELF

V: TRBV7-9
CDR3: ASSLRQGPNIQY

V: TRBV7-9
CDR3: ASSLVEAYGYT

V: TRBV19
CDR3: ASSPTSGGSETQY

V: TRBV11-3
CDR3: ASSQEDSAAF

V: TRBV5-5
CDR3: ASSPDSNYGYT

V: TRBV14
CDR3: ASSQARGQYLYNEQF

V: TRBV18
CDR3: ASSPPHLPEAF

V: TRBV19
CDR3: ASSRRVGPPDNEQF